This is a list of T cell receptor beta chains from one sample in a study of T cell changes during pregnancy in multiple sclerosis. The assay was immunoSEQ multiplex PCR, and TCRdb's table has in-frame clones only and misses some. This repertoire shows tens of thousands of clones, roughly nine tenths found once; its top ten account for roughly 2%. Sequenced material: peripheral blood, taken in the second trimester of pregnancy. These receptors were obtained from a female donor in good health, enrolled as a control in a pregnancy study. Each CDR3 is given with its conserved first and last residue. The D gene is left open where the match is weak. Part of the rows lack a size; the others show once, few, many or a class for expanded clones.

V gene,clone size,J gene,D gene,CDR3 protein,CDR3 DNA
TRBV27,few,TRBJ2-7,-,CASGLPYEQYF,TGTGCCAGCGGCCTTCCGTACGAGCAGTACTTC
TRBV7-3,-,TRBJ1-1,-,CASSQDSNTEAFF,TGTGCCAGCAGTCAAGACAGTAACACTGAAGCTTTCTTT
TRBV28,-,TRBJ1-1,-,CASSPGGTDTEAFF,TGTGCCAGCAGTCCGGGGGGGACGGACACTGAAGCTTTCTTT
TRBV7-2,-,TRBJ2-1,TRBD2,CASSQLAGYNEQFF,TGTGCCAGCAGCCAACTAGCGGGCTACAATGAGCAGTTCTTC
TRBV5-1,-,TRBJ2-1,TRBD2,CASSLGTSGYNEQFF,TGCGCCAGCAGCTTGGGGACTAGCGGTTACAATGAGCAGTTCTTC
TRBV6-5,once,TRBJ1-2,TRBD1,CASSPYRGNYGYTF,TGTGCCAGCAGCCCTTACAGGGGAAACTATGGCTACACCTTC
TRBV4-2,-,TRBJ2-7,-,CASQPLGGEQYF,TGTGCCAGCCAACCCTTGGGGGGTGAGCAGTACTTC
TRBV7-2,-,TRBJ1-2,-,CASSPRAPDSYGYTF,TGTGCCAGCAGCCCCCGAGCCCCGGACAGCTATGGCTACACCTTC
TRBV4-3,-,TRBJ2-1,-,CASSQDKGWSINEQFF,TGCGCCAGCAGCCAAGATAAGGGGTGGAGTATCAATGAGCAGTTCTTC
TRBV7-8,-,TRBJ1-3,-,CASILGAPTHSGNTIYF,TGTGCCAGCATCCTAGGGGCCCCCACGCACTCTGGAAACACCATATATTTT
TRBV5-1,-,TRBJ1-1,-,CASSRNVPGQNTEAFF,TGCGCCAGCAGCCGAAATGTTCCGGGACAGAACACTGAAGCTTTCTTT
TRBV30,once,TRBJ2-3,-,CAWSPLGRRTDTQYF,TGTGCCTGGAGTCCCCTGGGGCGACGGACAGATACGCAGTATTTT
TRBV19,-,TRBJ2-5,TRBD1,CASSPAGQGARETQYF,TGTGCCAGTAGTCCCGCGGGCCAGGGGGCCCGAGAGACCCAGTACTTC
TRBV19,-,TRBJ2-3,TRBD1,CASSTRTGGTDTQYF,TGTGCCAGTAGTACCCGGACAGGGGGCACGGATACGCAGTATTTT
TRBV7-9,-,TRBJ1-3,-,CASREVGGNTIYF,TGTGCCAGTCGAGAGGTTGGCGGGAACACCATATATTTT
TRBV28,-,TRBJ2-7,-,CASSLSPLYEQYF,TGTGCCAGCAGTTTATCCCCCCTCTACGAGCAGTACTTC
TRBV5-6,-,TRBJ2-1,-,CASSLGGASEQFF,TGTGCCAGCAGCTTGGGTGGGGCAAGTGAGCAGTTCTTC
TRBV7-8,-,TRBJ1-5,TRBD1,CASSLTGGFNQPQHF,TGTGCCAGCAGCTTAACAGGGGGTTTCAATCAGCCCCAGCATTTT
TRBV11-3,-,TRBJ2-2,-,CASSFSVGGAIGELFF,TGTGCCAGCAGCTTCAGTGTTGGGGGGGCCATCGGGGAGCTGTTTTTT
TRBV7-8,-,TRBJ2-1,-,CASSNPGGRNEQFF,TGTGCCAGCAGCAACCCCGGGGGGCGGAATGAGCAGTTCTTC
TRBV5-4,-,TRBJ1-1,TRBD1,CASSEDRGATEAFF,TGTGCCAGCAGCGAGGACAGGGGGGCCACTGAAGCTTTCTTT
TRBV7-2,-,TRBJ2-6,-,CASSLPYSGANVLTF,TGTGCCAGCAGCTTACCCTACTCTGGGGCCAACGTCCTGACTTTC
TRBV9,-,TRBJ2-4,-,CASSVAGSGAKNIQYF,TGTGCCAGCAGCGTAGCAGGGTCGGGAGCCAAAAACATTCAGTACTTC
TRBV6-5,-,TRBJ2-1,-,CAARGARGHEQFF,TGTGCCGCCCGGGGGGCCAGAGGGCATGAGCAGTTCTTC
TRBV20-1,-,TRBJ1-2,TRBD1,CSAKGTGTF,TGCAGTGCTAAAGGGACAGGGACCTTC
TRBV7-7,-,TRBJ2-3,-,CASSPYSTDTQYF,TGTGCTAGCAGCCCCTATAGCACAGATACGCAGTATTTT
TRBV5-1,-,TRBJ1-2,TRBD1,CASSLGTGYGYTF,TGCGCCAGCAGCCTCGGGACAGGTTATGGCTACACCTTC
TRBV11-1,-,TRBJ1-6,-,CASSLWGLSPLHF,TGTGCCAGCAGCTTATGGGGGCTGTCACCCCTCCACTTT
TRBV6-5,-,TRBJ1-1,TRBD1,CASTRQGKNTEAFF,TGTGCCAGCACCCGACAGGGGAAGAACACTGAAGCTTTCTTT
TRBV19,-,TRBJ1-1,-,CASNPWWGHEAFF,TGTGCCAGTAATCCTTGGTGGGGCCATGAAGCTTTCTTT
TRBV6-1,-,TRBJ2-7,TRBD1,CASLEGQGTSYEQYF,TGTGCCAGCCTCGAGGGACAGGGAACATCATACGAGCAGTACTTC
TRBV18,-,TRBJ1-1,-,CASLRTEGTEAFF,TGTGCCAGCCTTAGGACAGAGGGCACTGAAGCTTTCTTT
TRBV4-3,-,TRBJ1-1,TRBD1,CASSQDRDSWTEAFF,TGCGCCAGCAGCCAAGATCGGGACAGTTGGACTGAAGCTTTCTTT
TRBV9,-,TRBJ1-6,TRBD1,CASSAGTGGPYNSPLHF,TGTGCCAGCAGCGCCGGGACAGGGGGGCCCTATAATTCACCCCTCCACTTT
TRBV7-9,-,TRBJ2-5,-,CASSLVFDNQETQYF,TGTGCCAGCAGCTTAGTATTTGACAACCAAGAGACCCAGTACTTC
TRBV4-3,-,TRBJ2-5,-,CASSQKAETPLYF,TGCGCCAGCAGCCAAAAAGCCGAAACCCCCCTGTACTTC
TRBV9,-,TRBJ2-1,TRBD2,CASSVEGLAGGFYNEQFF,TGTGCCAGCAGCGTAGAGGGACTAGCGGGGGGCTTCTACAATGAGCAGTTCTTC
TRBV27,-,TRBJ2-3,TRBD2,CASSWGLAGLDTQYF,TGTGCCAGCAGTTGGGGACTAGCGGGCCTAGATACGCAGTATTTT
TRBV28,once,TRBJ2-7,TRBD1,CASSWDRGPDEQYF,TGTGCCAGCAGTTGGGACAGGGGGCCCGACGAGCAGTACTTC
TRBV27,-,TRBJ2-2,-,CASSLNTGELFF,TGTGCCAGCAGTCTGAACACCGGGGAGCTGTTTTTT
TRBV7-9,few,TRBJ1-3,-,CASSPTATRNTIYF,TGTGCCAGCAGCCCGACAGCGACGAGAAACACCATATATTTT
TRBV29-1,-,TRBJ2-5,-,CSALRVETQYF,TGCAGCGCCCTCAGGGTGGAGACCCAGTACTTC
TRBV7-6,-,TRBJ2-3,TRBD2,CASSLATGGVTDTQYF,TGTGCCAGCAGCTTAGCCACGGGGGGGGTTACAGATACGCAGTATTTT
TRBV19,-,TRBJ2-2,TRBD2,CASSRTSGGYTGELFF,TGTGCCAGTAGTCGGACTAGCGGGGGGTACACCGGGGAGCTGTTTTTT
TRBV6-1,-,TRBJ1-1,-,CASSPGRGTEAFF,TGTGCCAGCAGCCCCGGTCGTGGCACTGAAGCTTTCTTT
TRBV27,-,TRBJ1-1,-,CASSQLLPGVTEAFF,TGTGCCAGCAGTCAACTTCTCCCCGGGGTAACTGAAGCTTTCTTT
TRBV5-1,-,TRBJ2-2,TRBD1,CASSLYGTGGTGELFF,TGCGCCAGCAGCTTGTACGGGACAGGGGGGACCGGGGAGCTGTTTTTT
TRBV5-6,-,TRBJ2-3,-,CASSYPGPGADTQYF,TGTGCCAGCAGCTACCCGGGGCCGGGAGCAGATACGCAGTATTTT
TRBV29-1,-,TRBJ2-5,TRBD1,CSVAGTGETRYF,TGCAGCGTCGCCGGGACAGGGGAGACCCGGTACTTC
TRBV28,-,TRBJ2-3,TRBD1,CASSWDRGQSTDTQYF,TGTGCCAGCAGTTGGGACAGGGGGCAGAGCACAGATACGCAGTATTTT